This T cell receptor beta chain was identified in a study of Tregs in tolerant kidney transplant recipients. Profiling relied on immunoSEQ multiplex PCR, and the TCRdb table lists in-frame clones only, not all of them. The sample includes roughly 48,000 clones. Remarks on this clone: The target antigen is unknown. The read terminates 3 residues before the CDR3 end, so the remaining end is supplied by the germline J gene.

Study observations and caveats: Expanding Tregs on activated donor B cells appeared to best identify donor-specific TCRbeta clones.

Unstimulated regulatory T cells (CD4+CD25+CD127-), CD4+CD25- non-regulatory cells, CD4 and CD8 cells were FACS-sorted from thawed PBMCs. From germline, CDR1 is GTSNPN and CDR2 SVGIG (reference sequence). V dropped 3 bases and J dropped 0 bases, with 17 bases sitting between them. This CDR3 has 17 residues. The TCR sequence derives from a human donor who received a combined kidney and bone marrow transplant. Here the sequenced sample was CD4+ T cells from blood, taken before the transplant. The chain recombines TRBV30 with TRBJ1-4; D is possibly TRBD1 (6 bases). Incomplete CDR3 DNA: TGTGCCTGGAGGCCCCTGGACGGACAGTCAACTAATGAAAAA. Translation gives CAWRPLDGQSTNEK. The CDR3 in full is CAWRPLDGQSTNEKLFF.